The present entry profiles one T cell receptor beta chain with its context. Germline V lookup: CDR1 MNHEY, CDR2 SVGAGI. This CDR3 comprises 16 residues. V lost 4 bases to trimming and J lost 6 bases; unmatched junction nucleotides: 11. The protocol was immunoSEQ multiplex PCR, while the TCRdb copy is restricted to in-frame clones and leaves out a portion. The table records approximately 140,000 clones, around 83% of them present only once. This specimen belongs to a study of blood T cell repertoires in COVID-19. Specimen: peripheral blood. The chain carries TRBV6-5 and TRBJ2-5; 10 nucleotides agree with TRBD1. This clonotype originated in a man in his forties with active or convalescent COVID-19. CDR3 DNA sequence: TGTGCCAGCAGTTTAGGGACAGGGGACGTCCTTAAGACCCAGTACTTC. This translates into CASSLGTGDVLKTQYF.